This T cell receptor beta chain was captured in a study of cytomegalovirus exposure and HLA in healthy donors. Germline-derived CDR1 and CDR2 are SGHDT and YYEEEE. The V and J ends lost 3 bases and 0 bases respectively, with 10 bases between them. This CDR3 has 15 residues. PCR used 60 Vbeta primers and 13 Jbeta primers. The data were produced by immunoSEQ multiplex PCR, yet TCRdb's version contains in-frame clones alone and is incomplete. The sample consists of under 300,000 clones, about nine tenths of them appearing once. The gene calls are TRBV5-6 and TRBJ2-1, with D uncertain. The material sequenced was PBMCs. The receptor was derived from a girl aged 2 to 10 in good health and CMV-seronegative. The CDR3 nucleotides read TGTGCCAGCAGCTCAGGTTTGAGCTCCTACAATGAGCAGTTCTTC. Translation gives CASSSGLSSYNEQFF.